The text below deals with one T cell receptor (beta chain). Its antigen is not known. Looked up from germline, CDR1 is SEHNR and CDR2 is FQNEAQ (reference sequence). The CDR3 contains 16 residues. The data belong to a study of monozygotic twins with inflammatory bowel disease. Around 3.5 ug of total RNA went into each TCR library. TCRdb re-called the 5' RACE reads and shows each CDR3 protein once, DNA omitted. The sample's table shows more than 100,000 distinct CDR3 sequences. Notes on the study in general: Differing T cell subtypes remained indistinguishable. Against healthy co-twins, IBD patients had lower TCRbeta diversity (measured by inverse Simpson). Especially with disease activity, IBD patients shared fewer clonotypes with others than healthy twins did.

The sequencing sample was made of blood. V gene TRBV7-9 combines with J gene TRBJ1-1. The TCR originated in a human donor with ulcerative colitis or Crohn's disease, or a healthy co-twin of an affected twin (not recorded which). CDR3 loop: CASSLGWIAANTEAFF.